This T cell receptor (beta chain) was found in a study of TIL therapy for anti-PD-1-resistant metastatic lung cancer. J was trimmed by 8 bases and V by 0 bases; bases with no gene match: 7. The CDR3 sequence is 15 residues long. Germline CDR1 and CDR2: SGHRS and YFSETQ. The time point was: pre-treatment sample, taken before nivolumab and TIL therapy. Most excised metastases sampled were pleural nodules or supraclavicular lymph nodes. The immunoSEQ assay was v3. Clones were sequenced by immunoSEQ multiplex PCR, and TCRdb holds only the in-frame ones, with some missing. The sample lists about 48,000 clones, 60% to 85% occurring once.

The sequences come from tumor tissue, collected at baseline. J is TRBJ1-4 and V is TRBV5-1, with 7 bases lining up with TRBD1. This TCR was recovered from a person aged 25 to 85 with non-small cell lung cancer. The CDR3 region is CASSLGQGKGEKLFF. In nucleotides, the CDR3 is TGCGCCAGCAGCTTGGGACAGGGCAAAGGGGAAAAACTGTTTTTT.